This entry lists 32 T cell receptor beta chains sequenced from one sample in a study of cytomegalovirus exposure and HLA in healthy donors (dated by TCRdb to the late 2010s). The library was generated by the immunoSEQ multiplex PCR assay. The multiplex PCR relied on a mix of 60 forward primers for TCR Vbeta segments and 13 reverse primers for TCR Jbeta segments. TCRdb stores this immuneACCESS table with in-frame sequences only. Part of the clones is absent; in the studies checked, under half of the shortfall reflects unresolved V genes, and no reason is known for the rest. Within this sample are roughly 250,000 clones, with about 80% of them counted one time only. About 0.3% of the sample is held by the ten biggest clonotypes. Sample: PBMCs. All receptors come from a girl aged 2-10 years in good health and CMV-seronegative.

This clone has a single count. The rearrangement uses TRBV9 and TRBJ2-7; TRBD1 might be the D (7 bases). The V and J ends lost 3 bases and 0 bases respectively, with 10 bases between them. The CDR3 is 14 residues long. Germline lookup yields CDR1 SGDLS and CDR2 YYNGEE. The DNA for the CDR3 is TGTGCCAGCAGCGGCGGGGACAGCTCCTACGAGCAGTACTTC. Its protein is CASSGGDSSYEQYF.

The rearrangement uses TRBV5-1 and TRBJ2-1, with a possible D match to TRBD2 (6 bases). Germline V gene sequence: CDR1 SGHRS, CDR2 YFSETQ. The CDR3 is 15 residues long. Deletions cut 0 bases from V and 7 bases from J, with 14 bases between. CDR3 in DNA: TGCGCCAGCAGCTTGGGGGACTTTGCCGGGAATGAGCAGTTCTTC. Residues: CASSLGDFAGNEQFF. The full variable domain, its missing parts supplied by reference TRBV5-1 and TRBJ2-1, is KAGVTQTPRYLIKTRGQQVTLSCSPISGHRSVSWYQQTPGQGLQFLFEYFSETQRNKGNFPGRFSGRQFSNSRSEMNVSTLELGDSALYLCASSLGDFAGNEQFFGPGTRLTVL.

The chain joins TRBV7-2 to TRBJ2-7, with TRBD2 matching 9 bases. V shed 4 bases, J shed 3 bases, and the junction held 7 bases outside the gene matches. CDR3 length: 15 amino acids. The V gene's germline CDR1 is SGHTA and CDR2 FQGNSA. The chain's CDR3 is CASSWGRTSDYEQYF. In nucleotides, the CDR3 is TGTGCCAGCAGCTGGGGGAGGACTAGCGACTACGAGCAGTACTTC.

The rearrangement uses TRBV27 and TRBJ1-6; maybe TRBD1 (5 bases). The CDR3 totals 13 residues. Germline values: CDR1 MNHEY, CDR2 SMNVEV (reference sequence). V was cut by 7 bases and J by 4 bases, with 8 bases left in between. In nucleotides, the CDR3 is TGTGCCAGCAAGGGGCCGTATAATTCACCCCTCCACTTT. This encodes CASKGPYNSPLHF.

The V gene is TRBV4-2, the J gene TRBJ2-3, with 8 bases that match TRBD2. The germline V gene encodes CDR1 LGHNA and CDR2 YNFKEQ. Unmatched junction bases numbered 9, after V lost 0 bases and J lost 1 base. The CDR3 consists of 18 residues. This chain's CDR3 is CASSQDSETSGGTDTQYF. The CDR3, as DNA: TGTGCCAGCAGCCAAGATTCGGAAACTAGCGGAGGCACAGATACGCAGTATTTT.

This clone was seen just once. The CDR3 sequence is CASSFLYGRPYEQYF. CDR3 in DNA: TGTGCCAGCAGCTTCCTGTACGGTCGTCCCTACGAGCAGTACTTC. The genes are TRBV7-8 and TRBJ2-7; no firm D call. Trimming pared 3 bases from V and 2 bases from J, leaving 14 bases between. CDR3 size: 15 residues. The germline gives CDR1 SGHVS, CDR2 FQNEAQ. The full variable domain, in which reference TRBV7-8 and TRBJ2-7 provide the parts outside the CDR3, is GAGVSQSPRYKVAKRGQDVALRCDPISGHVSLFWYQQALGQGPEFLTYFQNEAQLDKSGLPSDRFFAERPEGSVSTLKIQRTQQEDSAVYLCASSFLYGRPYEQYFGPGTRLTVT.

This clone was found a few times. The chain joins TRBV2 to TRBJ2-6, with D possibly being TRBD1 (6 bases). Germline loops: CDR1 SNHLY, CDR2 FYNNEI. Trimming took 3 bases from V and 0 from J, leaving 12 bases between them. CDR3 length: 17 amino acids. CDR3 loop: CASSDLDRSSGANVLTF. DNA of the CDR3: TGTGCCAGCAGTGATTTAGACAGGAGCTCTGGGGCCAACGTCCTGACTTTC.

This clone was detected a few times. The gene calls are TRBV7-9 and TRBJ2-1; 11 bases are a match to TRBD2. Germline V gene data show CDR1 as SEHNR and CDR2 as FQNEAQ (reference sequence). The J segment lost 0 bases and the V segment lost 7 bases, leaving 8 bases of the junction unmatched. The CDR3 has 17 residues. The CDR3 DNA reads as TGTGCCAGCAACCTCCCGACTAGCGGGATCTCCTACAATGAGCAGTTCTTC. Translated: CASNLPTSGISYNEQFF.

V usage is TRBV5-6 and J usage is TRBJ1-1, with D perhaps TRBD1 (5 bases). Trimming removed 5 bases at V and 4 bases at J, with 12 bases between. There are 13 residues in the CDR3. Germline lookup yields CDR1 SGHDT and CDR2 YYEEEE. CDR3 sequence: CASRAWGGTEAFF. The CDR3 region has the DNA TGTGCCAGCAGAGCGTGGGGCGGCACTGAAGCTTTCTTT.

The gene calls are TRBV5-1 and TRBJ1-5, with no clear D. The CDR3 spans 15 residues. Per the germline V gene, CDR1 is SGHRS and CDR2 is YFSETQ. The ends were cut back, 2 bases at V and 2 bases at J, with 11 bases in the middle. DNA of the CDR3: TGCGCCAGCAGCTTCACTGGCGGGGGCAATCAGCCCCAGCATTTT. Translation gives CASSFTGGGNQPQHF.

The rearrangement links TRBV7-9 to TRBJ2-7, with D uncertain. CDR3 length: 13 amino acids. The germline V and J ends were trimmed by 3 bases and 0 bases, with 6 bases remaining between them. Germline assignment: CDR1 SEHNR and CDR2 FQNEAQ (reference sequence). The CDR3 is CASSFMSSYEQYF. The CDR3 bases are TGTGCCAGCAGCTTTATGAGCTCCTACGAGCAGTACTTC.

The V and J genes are TRBV7-2 and TRBJ1-5; no firm D call. The germline V gene encodes CDR1 SGHTA and CDR2 FQGNSA. V lost 4 bases to trimming and J lost 4 bases, with 14 bases between them. There are 15 residues in the CDR3. The CDR3 nucleotides read TGTGCCAGCAGCTCCGGATCGGGCGGGAATCAGCCCCAGCATTTT. This codes for CASSSGSGGNQPQHF.

This chain joins TRBV18 and TRBJ1-3, with unresolved D. The germline CDR1 and CDR2 sequences are KGHSH and LQKENI. The CDR3 extends over 15 amino acids. The V and J ends lost 5 bases and 2 bases respectively, with 13 bases between them. CDR3 sequence: CASSERGVAGNTIYF. The DNA of the CDR3 is TGTGCCAGCTCAGAACGGGGAGTAGCTGGAAACACCATATATTTT.

This chain connects TRBV28 to TRBJ2-4; a possible D gene is TRBD1 (7 bases). Looked up from germline, CDR1 is MDHEN and CDR2 is SYDVKM. Trimming left V 8 bases short and J 1 base short, with 15 bases between. This CDR3 is built from 15 residues. The CDR3 protein is CASLQGGAAKNIQYF. DNA for the CDR3: TGTGCCAGCCTTCAGGGGGGCGCGGCCAAAAACATTCAGTACTTC. The full variable domain, with the rest looked up from reference TRBV28 and TRBJ2-4, is DVKVTQSSRYLVKRTGEKVFLECVQDMDHENMFWYRQDPGLGLRLIYFSYDVKMKEKGDIPEGYSVSREKKERFSLILESASTNQTSMYLCASLQGGAAKNIQYFGAGTRLSVL.

The gene calls are TRBV12-5 and TRBJ2-7; no definite D call. V was cut by 0 bases and J by 2 bases, with 14 bases left in between. CDR1 is LGHNT and CDR2 is FRNRAP in the germline V gene. The CDR3 extends over 16 amino acids. The CDR3 coding sequence is TGTGCTAGTGGTTTGGTGAACCACAGCAGAACCTACGAGCAGTACTTC. The encoded protein is CASGLVNHSRTYEQYF.

The rearrangement joins TRBV4-1 to TRBJ1-1, with unresolved D. This CDR3 is built from 13 residues. CDR1 is MGHRA, CDR2 YSYEKL, per germline. V was trimmed by 1 base and J by 11 bases, leaving 14 bases between them. CDR3 loop: CASSQVGPGRAFF. The CDR3 DNA follows: TGCGCCAGCAGCCAAGTTGGCCCGGGAAGGGCTTTCTTT.

This clone was observed once. Within the sample, other DNA sequences also encode this same CDR3. This rearrangement joins TRBV27 to TRBJ2-7; 9 bases agree with TRBD2. CDR1 and CDR2 from the germline V gene are MNHEY and SMNVEV (reference sequence). V trimming: 6 bases; J trimming: 5 bases; junction bases outside the gene matches: 5. The CDR3 runs 13 residues. The CDR3 DNA follows: TGTGCCAGCAGCTTAAGCGGGAGGAACGAGCAGTACTTC. Translation gives CASSLSGRNEQYF.

This clone was seen more than once but under ten times. J is TRBJ2-3 and V is TRBV5-1; perhaps TRBD1 as D (5 bases). Trimming removed 0 bases at V and 6 bases at J, with 14 bases between. There are 15 residues in the CDR3. CDR1 and CDR2 (germline): SGHRS, YFSETQ. CDR3 nucleotides: TGCGCCAGCAGCTTGGACAGGTTTATTTCGGATACGCAGTATTTT. Its translation is CASSLDRFISDTQYF.

The chain recombines TRBV6-1 with TRBJ2-3; D is possibly TRBD2 (6 bases). This CDR3 spans 15 amino acids. Trimming left V 6 bases short and J 1 base short, with 14 bases between. CDR1 is MNHNS, CDR2 SASEGT, per germline. CDR3 in DNA: TGTGCCAGCAGAATTCTAGCGTCACGCACAGATACGCAGTATTTT. It codes for CASRILASRTDTQYF.

This clone was seen more than once but under ten times. The rearrangement uses TRBV27 and TRBJ2-7, with TRBD2 matching 8 bases. The CDR3 extends over 14 amino acids. The V gene's germline CDR1 is MNHEY and CDR2 SMNVEV (reference sequence). V lost 6 bases to trimming and J lost 6 bases; unmatched junction nucleotides: 10. The DNA for the CDR3 is TGTGCCAGCAGATCGGGTAGCGGGGATTTCGAGCAGTACTTC. It is translated as CASRSGSGDFEQYF.

CDR3 region: CASSQQGYGYTF. CDR3 DNA: TGTGCCAGCAGCCAGCAGGGTTATGGCTACACCTTC. The chain is built from TRBV6-5 and TRBJ1-2; TRBD1 might be the D (5 bases). Looked up from germline, CDR1 is MNHEY and CDR2 is SVGAGI. CDR3 length: 12 amino acids. Trimming left V 6 bases short and J 5 bases short, with 10 bases between.

The J gene is TRBJ2-1, the V gene TRBV4-2; 12 nucleotides agree with TRBD2. This CDR3 has 16 residues. Germline V gene sequence: CDR1 LGHNA, CDR2 YNFKEQ. J gave up 7 bases and V 0 bases, and 4 bases lay outside the gene matches. CDR3 in DNA: TGTGCCAGCAGCCAAGATGCGACTAGCGGGAGTAATGAGCAGTTCTTC. It is translated as CASSQDATSGSNEQFF.

This clone has only a few counts. V usage is TRBV7-9 and J usage is TRBJ2-7; 9 bases match TRBD1. V lost 1 base and J lost 2; bases outside the gene matches: 0. The germline CDR1 and CDR2 sequences are SEHNR and FQNEAQ (reference sequence). The CDR3 covers 14 residues. The DNA for the CDR3 is TGTGCCAGCAGCTTAGGGACAGGGGCCTACGAGCAGTACTTC. It codes for CASSLGTGAYEQYF.

The gene calls are TRBV29-1 and TRBJ1-1, with D perhaps matching TRBD1 (6 bases). The ends were cut back, 6 bases at V and 9 bases at J, with 14 bases in the middle. The V gene's germline CDR1 is SQVTM and CDR2 ANQGSEA. This CDR3 has 11 residues. The CDR3 loop is CSVRQGPQAFF. CDR3 coding DNA: TGCAGCGTCCGGCAGGGGCCGCAAGCTTTCTTT.

This clone occurred once. The chain has TRBV5-1 and TRBJ2-1, with TRBD1 identical over 12 bases. Germline CDR1 is SGHRS and CDR2 is YFSETQ. The CDR3 has 15 amino acids. With V trimmed by 4 bases and J by 10 bases, 9 bases remained unmatched. The CDR3 spells CASSPGTGGISEQFF. The CDR3 region has the DNA TGCGCCAGCAGCCCCGGGACAGGGGGCATCTCGGAGCAGTTCTTC.

The chain is built from TRBV7-2 and TRBJ1-4; weak D call: TRBD1 (6 bases). The CDR3 totals 13 residues. Trimming left V 4 bases short and J 8 bases short, with 11 bases between. Germline CDR1 and CDR2: SGHTA and FQGNSA. DNA for the CDR3: TGTGCCAGCAGCTATCAGGACAGAGAAAAACTGTTTTTT. Translated, it gives CASSYQDREKLFF.

In its sample, this clone was seen a few times. The chain employs TRBV10-3 and TRBJ2-1, with 12 bases fitting TRBD2. With V trimmed by 10 bases and J by 8 bases, 21 bases remained unmatched. This CDR3 has 18 residues. Germline values: CDR1 ENHRY, CDR2 SYGVKD. Written as DNA, the CDR3 is TGTGCCAGCTCCGGGCCTCTGTGGGGACTAGCGGGTGGCTATGAGCAGTTCTTC. It is translated as CASSGPLWGLAGGYEQFF.

The rearrangement joins TRBV30 to TRBJ2-5; weak D call: TRBD2 (5 bases). CDR1 and CDR2 (germline): GTSNPN, SVGIG (reference sequence). The CDR3 has 17 residues. The germline V and J ends were trimmed by 2 bases and 5 bases, with 24 bases remaining between them. The CDR3 sequence: CAWSFELKITSLETQYF. The CDR3 DNA follows: TGTGCCTGGAGTTTCGAGCTCAAAATAACTAGTTTGGAGACCCAGTACTTC.

This clone was counted between two and nine times. The chain couples TRBV9 to TRBJ2-1; possible D gene TRBD2, 5 bases. The V and J ends lost 4 bases and 2 bases respectively, with 7 bases between them. Germline CDR1 SGDLS, CDR2 YYNGEE. The length of the CDR3 is 13 residues. The CDR3 sequence: CASSPGAYNEQFF. Here the CDR3 DNA reads TGTGCCAGCAGCCCCGGGGCCTACAATGAGCAGTTCTTC.

The chain combines TRBV10-3 with TRBJ2-3; 7 bases are a match to TRBD2. The CDR3 is made up of 14 amino acids. Per the germline V gene, CDR1 is ENHRY and CDR2 is SYGVKD. V was pared by 8 bases and J by 0 bases, with 5 bases of the junction left unmatched. The CDR3 reads CAIRSGRSTDTQYF. As DNA, the CDR3 is TGTGCCATCCGTAGCGGGCGGAGCACAGATACGCAGTATTTT.

Regarding this clone: This same CDR3 is encoded by further DNA sequences in the sample. The chain carries TRBV27 and TRBJ1-1; tentative D call: TRBD1 (5 bases). CDR1 is MNHEY and CDR2 is SMNVEV in the germline V gene (reference sequence). CDR3 length: 13 residues. V dropped 3 bases and J dropped 5 bases, with 10 bases sitting between them. The CDR3, as DNA: TGTGCCAGCAGTTTGTCGGGGGGGACTGAAGCTTTCTTT. This gives the protein CASSLSGGTEAFF.

The chain joins TRBV7-9 to TRBJ2-2; weak D call: TRBD2 (6 bases). The CDR3 sequence is 18 residues long. Germline CDR1 and CDR2: SEHNR and FQNEAQ (reference sequence). Deletions cut 5 bases from V and 5 bases from J, with 24 bases between. The CDR3 nucleotides are TGTGCCAGCAGCGCCCGGGACTGGGAAGGGGTATCAACCGGGGAGCTGTTTTTT. Protein sequence: CASSARDWEGVSTGELFF.